Presented here are 28 T cell receptor beta chains from one specimen sequenced in a study of shared clonotypes between healthy human individuals (dated by TCRdb to between 2020 and 2021). Library method: the immunoSEQ multiplex PCR assay. The table was pulled from immuneACCESS by TCRdb, which kept in-frame rearrangements only. Such tables lose some clones; where checked, under half of the loss comes from unresolved V genes, and the rest has no known cause. The sample profile shows roughly 2.6 million clones; more than 90% of them were found once. Together, the top ten hold over 0.12% of the sample. The sequenced material came from naive CD4+ T cells sorted from blood. This sample's cell subset or site label indicates: CD45RA+ positively selected. The receptors derive from a man younger than 35 in good health.

This sequence joins TRBV6-7 and TRBJ2-3, with 11 bases aligning to TRBD2. TRBV6-7 is an open reading frame whose function is uncertain. This CDR3 has 14 amino acids. V gave up 11 bases and J gave up 11 bases; unmatched junction bases: 15. CDR3 in amino acids: CAAGQVAGGRRQYF. The DNA of the CDR3 is TGTGCCGCCGGGCAGGTAGCGGGGGGGCGGAGGCAGTATTTT.

J is TRBJ1-4 and V is TRBV28, with TRBD1 as a possible D gene (5 bases). This CDR3 has 15 amino acids. V lost 3 bases, J lost 8 bases, and 16 bases lay in between. Per the germline V gene, CDR1 is MDHEN and CDR2 is SYDVKM. In DNA form, the CDR3 reads TGTGCCAGCAGTTTCCGGCTGGGGGTTCGGGAAAAACTGTTTTTT. Protein: CASSFRLGVREKLFF.

The V call is TRBV11-2, the J call TRBJ2-1; maybe TRBD2 (6 bases). This CDR3 is 15 amino acids long. The germline CDR1 and CDR2 sequences are SGHAT and FQNNGV. Trimming removed 2 bases from V and 2 bases from J, with 10 bases in between. The CDR3 nucleotides read TGTGCCAGCAGCTTATGGGGGGAACCCTACAATGAGCAGTTCTTC. Protein: CASSLWGEPYNEQFF.

The gene calls are TRBV10-3 and TRBJ2-7; no clear D. This CDR3 spans 13 amino acids. The germline V gene encodes CDR1 ENHRY and CDR2 SYGVKD. Deletions cut 6 bases from V and 3 bases from J, with 12 bases between. CDR3 sequence reads: CAISLGPGYEQYF. The CDR3 bases are TGTGCCATCAGCCTTGGCCCGGGCTACGAGCAGTACTTC.

To note about this clone: This same CDR3 is encoded by further DNA sequences in the sample. The chain employs TRBV18 and TRBJ2-5; 7 bases agree with TRBD1. This CDR3 spans 13 amino acids. V was pared by 2 bases and J by 5 bases, with 2 bases of the junction left unmatched. Germline V gene data show CDR1 as KGHSH and CDR2 as LQKENI. The CDR3 bases are TGTGCCAGCTCACCAACAGGGGTGGAGACCCAGTACTTC. This codes for CASSPTGVETQYF.

The chain employs TRBV10-3 and TRBJ1-2; D gene uncertain. The CDR3 runs 13 residues. Germline loops: CDR1 ENHRY, CDR2 SYGVKD. Trimming shortened V by 4 bases and J by 8 bases, and 14 bases separated the two germline ends. This CDR3 is CAISGGMGRGYTF. The CDR3 DNA reads TGTGCCATCAGTGGAGGTATGGGTCGGGGCTACACCTTC.

The chain links TRBV18 to TRBJ1-2, with D possibly being TRBD1 (5 bases). V lost 1 base and J lost 4, with 10 bases in between. The germline CDR1 and CDR2 sequences are KGHSH and LQKENI. CDR3 length: 14 amino acids. CDR3 sequence: CASSPLGDGYGYTF. The DNA of the CDR3 is TGTGCCAGCTCACCACTCGGGGACGGCTATGGCTACACCTTC.

The gene calls are TRBV21-1 and TRBJ2-7; TRBD1 is taken as the D call from the table, unchecked against the DNA. TRBV21-1 is labeled a pseudogene. The CDR3 runs 14 residues. The CDR3 protein is CASSLRDRVYEQYF. The CDR3 DNA sequence: TGTGCCAGCAGCCTCCGGGACAGGGTGTACGAGCAGTACTTC.

V usage is TRBV19 and J usage is TRBJ2-3; 11 positions match TRBD2. This CDR3 region has 15 residues. V shed 8 bases, J shed 0 bases, and the junction held 4 bases outside the gene matches. Germline lookup yields CDR1 LNHDA and CDR2 SQIVND (reference sequence). The CDR3 reads CASASGGTSTDTQYF. The CDR3 DNA is TGTGCCAGTGCTAGCGGGGGGACTAGCACAGATACGCAGTATTTT.

J is TRBJ1-2 and V is TRBV5-1; 7 bases align to TRBD1. Germline trimming cut 5 bases from V and 4 bases from J; bases unmatched to any gene: 2. This CDR3 comprises 12 residues. Germline V CDR1 and CDR2: SGHRS, YFSETQ. The CDR3 here is CASRRDSYGYTF. In DNA form, the CDR3 reads TGCGCCAGCAGACGGGACAGCTATGGCTACACCTTC.

The chain recombines TRBV6-5 with TRBJ1-4, with 7 bases matching TRBD1. CDR1 and CDR2 from the germline V gene are MNHEY and SVGAGI. CDR3 length: 14 amino acids. Trimming took 2 bases from V and 7 from J; bases not matched to a gene: 4. CDR3 sequence (DNA): TGTGCCAGCAGTTACGATGACAGGGTTGAAAAACTGTTTTTT. Amino acid sequence: CASSYDDRVEKLFF.

V gene TRBV11-2 combines with J gene TRBJ2-6; the D gene is possibly TRBD1 (6 bases). Trimming stripped 0 bases from V and 2 bases from J, with 11 bases between. There are 17 residues in the CDR3. CDR1 SGHAT and CDR2 FQNNGV come from the germline V gene. The CDR3 DNA is TGTGCCAGCAGCTTAGATCGCAGGGGACCTGGGGCCAACGTCCTGACTTTC. Residues: CASSLDRRGPGANVLTF. The entire variable domain, with the rest obtained from reference TRBV11-2 and TRBJ2-6, is as follows: EAGVAQSPRYKIIEKRQSVAFWCNPISGHATLYWYQQILGQGPKLLIQFQNNGVVDDSQLPKDRFSAERLKGVDSTLKIQPAKLEDSAVYLCASSLDRRGPGANVLTFGAGSRLTVL.

This chain connects TRBV5-4 to TRBJ2-5; perhaps TRBD2 as D (7 bases). The CDR3 is 15 amino acids. Between the trimmed V and J ends, which lost 1 base and 5 bases, there was a span of 15 bases. CDR1 and CDR2 (germline): SGHNT, YYREEE (reference sequence). The CDR3 region is CASSLTGRAGETQYF. For the CDR3, the DNA is TGTGCCAGCAGCTTGACAGGGAGGGCTGGGGAGACCCAGTACTTC.

The chain recombines TRBV18 with TRBJ2-6, with D perhaps given as TRBD1 or TRBD2 (5 bases each). CDR1 and CDR2 from the germline V gene are KGHSH and LQKENI. The CDR3 totals 17 residues. V lost 8 bases to trimming and J lost 2 bases, with 19 bases between them. The CDR3 bases are TGTGCCAGCGCTGCAACCGGGGCCCAGCCTGGGGCCAACGTCCTGACTTTC. Amino acids: CASAATGAQPGANVLTF.

This chain joins TRBV5-1 and TRBJ2-1; 7 nucleotides match TRBD1. This CDR3 has 15 residues. Germline CDR1 is SGHRS and CDR2 is YFSETQ. V lost 4 bases to trimming and J lost 4 bases; unmatched junction nucleotides: 8. CDR3 coding DNA: TGCGCCAGCAGCCAATCGCCGGGACAGTACAATGAGCAGTTCTTC. This gives the protein CASSQSPGQYNEQFF. The full variable domain, rest sourced from reference TRBV5-1 and TRBJ2-1, is KAGVTQTPRYLIKTRGQQVTLSCSPISGHRSVSWYQQTPGQGLQFLFEYFSETQRNKGNFPGRFSGRQFSNSRSEMNVSTLELGDSALYLCASSQSPGQYNEQFFGPGTRLTVL.

This clone was found a few times. This sequence joins TRBV29-1 and TRBJ1-1, with D maybe TRBD1 (6 bases). The germline V and J ends were trimmed by 7 bases and 0 bases, with 18 bases remaining between them. The CDR3 sequence is 15 residues long. Germline loops: CDR1 SQVTM, CDR2 ANQGSEA. CDR3: CSGQRGSAMNTEAFF. The CDR3 DNA is TGCAGCGGACAAAGGGGGTCGGCTATGAACACTGAAGCTTTCTTT.

The chain employs TRBV9 and TRBJ1-1, with D hard to call. Germline CDR1 reads SGDLS; CDR2 reads YYNGEE. Trimming shortened V by 0 bases and J by 4 bases, and 7 bases separated the two germline ends. This CDR3 is 13 amino acids long. CDR3 sequence: CASSVVVGTEAFF. The CDR3 DNA reads as TGTGCCAGCAGCGTAGTGGTGGGCACTGAAGCTTTCTTT.

The chain joins TRBV19 to TRBJ2-7, with TRBD1 matching 10 bases. The CDR3 totals 15 residues. Germline V gene sequence: CDR1 LNHDA, CDR2 SQIVND (reference sequence). After removal of 5 bases from V and 3 bases from J, the junction contained 7 bases not matched to a gene. CDR3: CASSVRDRGSYEQYF. The CDR3 coding sequence is TGTGCCAGTAGTGTCCGGGACAGGGGAAGCTACGAGCAGTACTTC.

This clone was seen only once. The rearrangement links TRBV5-1 to TRBJ2-1; D not resolved. V was shortened by 0 bases and J by 7 bases, with 14 bases between the two germline ends. The CDR3 is 15 residues long. Germline CDR1 is SGHRS and CDR2 is YFSETQ. The CDR3 reads CASSLGGSGANEQFF. The CDR3 nucleotides are TGCGCCAGCAGCTTGGGAGGCTCCGGCGCAAATGAGCAGTTCTTC. The variable domain in full, completed from reference TRBV5-1 and TRBJ2-1, reads KAGVTQTPRYLIKTRGQQVTLSCSPISGHRSVSWYQQTPGQGLQFLFEYFSETQRNKGNFPGRFSGRQFSNSRSEMNVSTLELGDSALYLCASSLGGSGANEQFFGPGTRLTVL.

The V and J genes are TRBV6-5 and TRBJ2-1, with 11 bases lining up with TRBD2. The CDR3 consists of 15 residues. The ends lost 5 bases at V and 7 bases at J; junction bases unmatched: 7. CDR1 and CDR2 (germline): MNHEY, SVGAGI. This chain's CDR3 is CASSSTSGSENEQFF. CDR3 sequence (DNA): TGTGCCAGCAGTAGTACTAGCGGGAGCGAAAATGAGCAGTTCTTC.

The CDR3 region is CAWMDITGANVLTF. Here the CDR3 DNA reads TGTGCCTGGATGGACATAACTGGGGCCAACGTCCTGACTTTC. The V and J genes are TRBV30 and TRBJ2-6; a possible D gene is TRBD1 (5 bases). Germline-derived CDR1 and CDR2 are GTSNPN and SVGIG (reference sequence). The CDR3 spans 14 residues. V gave up 4 bases and J gave up 2 bases, with 9 bases separating them.

The chain joins TRBV5-1 to TRBJ2-7; TRBD2 matches at 8 bases. CDR1 is SGHRS, CDR2 YFSETQ, per germline. V shed 0 bases and J 1 base; nucleotides not matched to a gene: 6. The CDR3 sequence is 16 residues long. The CDR3 loop is CASSLEYLAGSYEQYF. The CDR3 DNA reads as TGCGCCAGCAGCTTGGAGTATTTAGCGGGATCCTACGAGCAGTACTTC.

V usage is TRBV4-3 and J usage is TRBJ2-3; D remains ambiguous. CDR1 and CDR2 from the germline V gene are LGHNA and YSLEER. The CDR3 is made up of 15 amino acids. V lost 0 bases to trimming and J lost 1 base, with 8 bases between them. CDR3 protein: CASSQDRLGTDTQYF. The CDR3 coding sequence is TGCGCCAGCAGCCAAGATCGCCTCGGCACAGATACGCAGTATTTT.

This clone was seen only once. The chain combines TRBV5-4 with TRBJ2-3, with D hard to call. This CDR3 comprises 16 residues. The V gene lost 1 base and the J gene lost 1 base, with 13 bases spanning the gap. Germline V gene lookup returns CDR1 SGHNT and CDR2 YYREEE (reference sequence). The CDR3 reads CASSLPSVKGTDTQYF. CDR3 in DNA: TGTGCCAGCAGCTTGCCGTCGGTGAAAGGCACAGATACGCAGTATTTT.

The chain is built from TRBV2 and TRBJ2-5, with TRBD1 matching over 10 bases. Per the germline V gene, CDR1 is SNHLY and CDR2 is FYNNEI. The length of the CDR3 is 16 residues. The V and J ends lost 6 bases and 3 bases, in that order; junction bases with no gene match: 10. CDR3 sequence (DNA): TGTGCCAGCAGAAACGGAAGGACAGGGGGAGAAGAGACCCAGTACTTC. This sequence encodes CASRNGRTGGEETQYF.

The rearrangement joins TRBV10-3 to TRBJ1-2, with D unresolved. The V end was cut by 3 bases, the J end by 4 bases, with 12 bases between. The CDR3 covers 14 residues. Germline loops: CDR1 ENHRY, CDR2 SYGVKD. CDR3 sequence: CAISDGEGSYGYTF. The CDR3 DNA reads TGTGCCATCAGTGACGGGGAAGGTAGCTATGGCTACACCTTC.

The V gene is TRBV6-5, the J gene TRBJ2-3, with TRBD1 matching over 9 bases. The CDR3 totals 15 residues. The germline CDR1 and CDR2 sequences are MNHEY and SVGAGI. The J segment lost 3 bases and the V segment lost 2 bases, leaving 3 bases of the junction unmatched. The CDR3 sequence is CASSYMTGGTDTQYF. The CDR3 DNA follows: TGTGCCAGCAGTTACATGACAGGGGGGACAGATACGCAGTATTTT.

V usage is TRBV28 and J usage is TRBJ2-1; tentative D call: TRBD1 (6 bases). CDR3 length: 14 amino acids. V was shortened by 2 bases and J by 5 bases, with 10 bases between the two germline ends. Germline CDR1 MDHEN, CDR2 SYDVKM. CDR3 region: CASSLQGINNEQFF. The CDR3 DNA follows: TGTGCCAGCAGTTTACAGGGGATTAACAATGAGCAGTTCTTC.